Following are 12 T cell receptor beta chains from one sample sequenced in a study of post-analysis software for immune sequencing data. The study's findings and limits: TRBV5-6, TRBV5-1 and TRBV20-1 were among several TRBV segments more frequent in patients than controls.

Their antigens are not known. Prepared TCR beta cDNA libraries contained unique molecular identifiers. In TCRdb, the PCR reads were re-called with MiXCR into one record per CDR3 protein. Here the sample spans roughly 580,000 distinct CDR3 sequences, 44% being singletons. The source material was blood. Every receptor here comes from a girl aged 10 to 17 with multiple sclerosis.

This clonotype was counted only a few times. CDR3 bases: TGCAGCGTTGAATCCAATGAGCAGTTCTTC. Its protein product is CSVESNEQFF. The chain links TRBV29-1 to TRBJ2-1; D gene unclear. The CDR3 runs to 10 residues. The germline CDR1 and CDR2 sequences are SQVTM and ANQGSEA. Trimming cost V 2 bases and J 6 bases, with 2 bases left between them.

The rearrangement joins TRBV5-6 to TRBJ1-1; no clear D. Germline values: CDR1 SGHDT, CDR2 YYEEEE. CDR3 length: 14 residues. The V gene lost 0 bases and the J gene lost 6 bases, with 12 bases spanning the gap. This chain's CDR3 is CASSLANTQAEAFF. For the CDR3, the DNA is TGTGCCAGCAGCTTGGCCAATACGCAGGCTGAAGCTTTCTTT.

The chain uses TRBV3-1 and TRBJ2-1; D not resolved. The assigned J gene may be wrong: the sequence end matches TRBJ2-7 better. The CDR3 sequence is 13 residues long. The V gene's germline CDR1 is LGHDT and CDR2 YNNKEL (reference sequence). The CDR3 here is CASSPDVTYEQYF. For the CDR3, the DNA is TGTGCCAGCAGCCCCGACGTCACCTACGAGCAGTACTTC.

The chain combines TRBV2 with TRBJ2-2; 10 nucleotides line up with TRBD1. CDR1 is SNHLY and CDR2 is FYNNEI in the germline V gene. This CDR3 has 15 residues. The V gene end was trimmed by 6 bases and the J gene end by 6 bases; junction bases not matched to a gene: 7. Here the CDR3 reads CASSAGQGGAGELFF. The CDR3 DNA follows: TGTGCCAGCAGCGCCGGACAGGGGGGGGCCGGGGAGCTGTTTTTT.

In DNA, the CDR3 is TGTGCCAGCAGCGTAGGTGGGACGACCTATGGCTACACCTTC. This encodes CASSVGGTTYGYTF. This rearrangement joins TRBV9 to TRBJ1-2, with D perhaps matching TRBD1 (5 bases). V lost 0 bases and J lost 4, with 10 bases in between. CDR3 length: 14 residues. The germline V gene encodes CDR1 SGDLS and CDR2 YYNGEE.

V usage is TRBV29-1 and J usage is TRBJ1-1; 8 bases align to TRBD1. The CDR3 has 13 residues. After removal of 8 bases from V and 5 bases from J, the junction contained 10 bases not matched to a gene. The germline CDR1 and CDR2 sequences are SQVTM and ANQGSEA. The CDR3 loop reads CSSEQGGGTEAFF. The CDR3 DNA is TGCAGCTCGGAACAGGGGGGTGGGACTGAAGCTTTCTTT.

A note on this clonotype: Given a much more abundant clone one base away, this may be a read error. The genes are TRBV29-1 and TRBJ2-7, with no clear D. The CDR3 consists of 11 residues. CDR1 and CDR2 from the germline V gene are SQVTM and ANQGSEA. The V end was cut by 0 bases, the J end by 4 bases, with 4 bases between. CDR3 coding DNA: TGCAGCGTTGAAGAAAGTTACGAGCAGTACTTC. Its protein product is CSVEESYEQYF.

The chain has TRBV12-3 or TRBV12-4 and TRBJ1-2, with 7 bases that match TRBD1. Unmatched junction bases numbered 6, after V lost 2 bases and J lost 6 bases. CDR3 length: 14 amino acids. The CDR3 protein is CASSLREQGNGYTF. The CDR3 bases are TGTGCCAGCAGTTTAAGGGAACAGGGGAATGGCTACACCTTC.

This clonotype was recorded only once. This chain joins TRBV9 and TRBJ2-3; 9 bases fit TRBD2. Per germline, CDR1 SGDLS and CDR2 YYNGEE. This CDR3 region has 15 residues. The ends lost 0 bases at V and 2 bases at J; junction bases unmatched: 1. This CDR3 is CASSVASGNTDTQYF. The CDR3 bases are TGTGCCAGCAGCGTAGCTAGCGGGAACACAGATACGCAGTATTTT.

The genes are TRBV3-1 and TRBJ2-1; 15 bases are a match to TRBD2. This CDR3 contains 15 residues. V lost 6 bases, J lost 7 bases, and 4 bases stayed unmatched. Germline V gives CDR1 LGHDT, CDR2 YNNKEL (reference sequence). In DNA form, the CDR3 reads TGTGCCAGCAGGGGACTAGCGGGAGGTGTAAATGAGCAGTTCTTC. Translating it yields CASRGLAGGVNEQFF.

The CDR3 region has the DNA TGTGCCAGCAGTTTACCCAGTACGTCTGGGGCCAACGTCCTGACTTTC. Protein sequence: CASSLPSTSGANVLTF. This chain joins TRBV27 and TRBJ2-6; D remains ambiguous. The CDR3 length is 16 residues. V lost 2 bases, J lost 1 base, and 9 bases lay in between. CDR1 is MNHEY, CDR2 SMNVEV, per germline (reference sequence). The whole variable domain, filled in from reference TRBV27 and TRBJ2-6, reads EAQVTQNPRYLITVTGKKLTVTCSQNMNHEYMSWYRQDPGLGLRQIYYSMNVEVTDKGDVPEGYKVSRKEKRNFPLILESPSPNQTSLYFCASSLPSTSGANVLTFGAGSRLTVL.

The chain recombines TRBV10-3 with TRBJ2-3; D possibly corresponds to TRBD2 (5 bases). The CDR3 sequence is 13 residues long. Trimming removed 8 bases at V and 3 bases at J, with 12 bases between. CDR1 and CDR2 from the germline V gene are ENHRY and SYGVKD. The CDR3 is CAIGQDSTDTQYF. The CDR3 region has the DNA TGTGCCATCGGCCAGGACTCGACAGATACGCAGTATTTT.